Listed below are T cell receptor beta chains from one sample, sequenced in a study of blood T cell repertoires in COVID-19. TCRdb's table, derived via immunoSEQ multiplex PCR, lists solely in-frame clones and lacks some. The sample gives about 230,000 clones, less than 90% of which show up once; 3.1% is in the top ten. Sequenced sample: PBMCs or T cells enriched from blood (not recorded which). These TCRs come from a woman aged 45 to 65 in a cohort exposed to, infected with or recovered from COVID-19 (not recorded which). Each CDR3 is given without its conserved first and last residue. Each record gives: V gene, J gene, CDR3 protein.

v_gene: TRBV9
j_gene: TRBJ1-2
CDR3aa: ASSVEGGQVGYT

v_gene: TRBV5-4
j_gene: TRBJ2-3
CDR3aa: ASSYVNRNTDTQY

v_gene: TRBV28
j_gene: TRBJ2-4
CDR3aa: ASSLRQTLAKNIQY

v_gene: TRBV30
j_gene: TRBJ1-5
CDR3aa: AWSVHRTGGSNQPQH

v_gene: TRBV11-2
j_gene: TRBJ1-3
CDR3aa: ASSSQGSGAGTGNTIY

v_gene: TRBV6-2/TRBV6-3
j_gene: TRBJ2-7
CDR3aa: ASSYDGGKYEQY

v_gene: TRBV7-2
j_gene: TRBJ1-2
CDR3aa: ASSLARGAHGYT

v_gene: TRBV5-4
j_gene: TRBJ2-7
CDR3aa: ASSPNVDNYEQY

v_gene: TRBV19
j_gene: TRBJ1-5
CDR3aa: ASSNPGHRNQPQH

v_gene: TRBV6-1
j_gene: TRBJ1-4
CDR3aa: ASSVVFRGENEKLF

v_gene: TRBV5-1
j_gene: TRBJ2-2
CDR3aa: ASSLVLAGDAGELF

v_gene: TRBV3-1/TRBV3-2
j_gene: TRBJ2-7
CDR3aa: ASSQDSGRLQY

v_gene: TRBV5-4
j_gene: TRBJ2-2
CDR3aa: ASSSLAGVDTGELF

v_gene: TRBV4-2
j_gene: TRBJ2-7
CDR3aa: ASSQPGTSYEQY

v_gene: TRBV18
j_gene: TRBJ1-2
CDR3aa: ASSLLWTGDINTGVYGYT